The sequence of this T cell receptor beta chain was determined in a study of T cells in Graves' hyperthyroidism and ophthalmopathy. With V trimmed by 7 bases and J by 3 bases, 11 bases remained unmatched. The CDR3 spans 15 residues. Germline CDR1 reads MNHNS; CDR2 reads SASEGT. Study-level points and caveats: Ophthalmopathy was distinguished from stable hyperthyroidism by 13 V-J signatures. Most thyroid-expanded clonotypes above 0.001 were also found in blood.

Authors of the study amplified TCR beta CDR3 regions from RNA transcripts. RT-PCR in the first round (using the HTBI primer set) targeted the TCR CDR3. TCRdb re-called the multiplex PCR reads through MiXCR, storing one row per CDR3 protein. The table includes hundreds of thousands of distinct CDR3 sequences, about 14% detected once. This clonotype appeared many times. As yet, its antigen is unknown. The J gene is TRBJ2-7, the V gene TRBV6-1, with TRBD1 matching 8 bases. The sequence came from a woman aged 18-29 years with Graves' hyperthyroidism. Sequencing input: blood. The chain's CDR3 is CASTPGGGQGYEQYF. CDR3 nucleotides: TGTGCCAGCACCCCAGGGGGCGGACAGGGCTACGAGCAGTACTTC.